Presented here are 7 T cell receptor beta chains from one specimen sequenced in a study of blood T cell repertoires in COVID-19. Profiling relied on immunoSEQ multiplex PCR, and the TCRdb table lists in-frame clones only, not all of them. The sample yields about 180,000 clones, 80% to 90% seen once. The sequenced material came from peripheral blood. The receptors were sampled from a man aged 45-65 years with active or convalescent COVID-19.

This clone was recorded a few times. The rearrangement uses TRBV2 and TRBJ2-1; possibly TRBD2 for D (7 bases). The V gene lost 1 base and the J gene lost 9 bases, with 16 bases spanning the gap. Germline V gene sequence: CDR1 SNHLY, CDR2 FYNNEI. The CDR3 is made up of 15 amino acids. CDR3 nucleotide sequence: TGTGCCAGCAGTGAAGAGGGGGGAGGGCGTAGTGAGCAGTTCTTC. Its protein product is CASSEEGGGRSEQFF.

The rearrangement uses TRBV5-1 and TRBJ1-1, with D possibly TRBD1 on 6 matching bases. CDR1 is SGHRS and CDR2 is YFSETQ in the germline V gene. The CDR3 has 13 amino acids. The germline V and J ends were trimmed by 3 bases and 1 base, with 7 bases remaining between them. In DNA, the CDR3 is TGCGCCAGCAGCTCACAGGGGAACACTGAAGCTTTCTTT. Translating gives CASSSQGNTEAFF.

This clone has ten or more counts. This chain links TRBV5-1 with TRBJ2-7; D is unresolved. The germline CDR1 and CDR2 sequences are SGHRS and YFSETQ. The CDR3 loop spans 15 amino acids. V lost 0 bases, J lost 5 bases, and 15 bases lay in between. CDR3 residues: CASSLENFPLDEQYF. CDR3 bases: TGCGCCAGCAGCTTGGAGAACTTCCCTCTAGACGAGCAGTACTTC.

The chain has TRBV21-1 and TRBJ1-1; the table's D call of TRBD1 was not tested on the DNA. TRBV21-1 is a recognized pseudogene. This CDR3 region has 17 residues. CDR3 sequence: CASSLNPGQAVNTEAFF. CDR3 in DNA: TGTGCCAGCAGCTTGAACCCAGGACAGGCCGTGAACACTGAAGCTTTCTTT.

The genes are TRBV2 and TRBJ2-1; 9 nucleotides align to TRBD1. Looked up from germline, CDR1 is SNHLY and CDR2 is FYNNEI. Germline trimming cut 8 bases from V and 8 bases from J; bases unmatched to any gene: 10. This CDR3 spans 14 amino acids. In DNA, the CDR3 is TGTGCCAGCGCGGACCGGGACAGGGTAGATGAGCAGTTCTTC. Amino acids: CASADRDRVDEQFF.

This rearrangement joins TRBV4-1 to TRBJ2-3; D perhaps matches TRBD2 (6 bases). V was cut by 5 bases and J by 0 bases, with 12 bases left in between. The V gene's germline CDR1 is MGHRA and CDR2 YSYEKL. The CDR3 is 15 amino acids. In DNA, the CDR3 is TGCGCCAGCAGCTGGCCTAGCGTTAGCACAGATACGCAGTATTTT. Its translation is CASSWPSVSTDTQYF.

This clone was counted a single time. The J gene is TRBJ2-1, the V gene TRBV11-3, with unresolved D. This CDR3 has 12 residues. The germline V and J ends were trimmed by 4 bases and 10 bases, with 11 bases remaining between them. The germline V gene encodes CDR1 SGHNT and CDR2 YENEEA. The CDR3 protein is CASSYRSREQFF. The CDR3 coding sequence is TGTGCCAGCAGCTATCGGTCGAGGGAGCAGTTCTTC.